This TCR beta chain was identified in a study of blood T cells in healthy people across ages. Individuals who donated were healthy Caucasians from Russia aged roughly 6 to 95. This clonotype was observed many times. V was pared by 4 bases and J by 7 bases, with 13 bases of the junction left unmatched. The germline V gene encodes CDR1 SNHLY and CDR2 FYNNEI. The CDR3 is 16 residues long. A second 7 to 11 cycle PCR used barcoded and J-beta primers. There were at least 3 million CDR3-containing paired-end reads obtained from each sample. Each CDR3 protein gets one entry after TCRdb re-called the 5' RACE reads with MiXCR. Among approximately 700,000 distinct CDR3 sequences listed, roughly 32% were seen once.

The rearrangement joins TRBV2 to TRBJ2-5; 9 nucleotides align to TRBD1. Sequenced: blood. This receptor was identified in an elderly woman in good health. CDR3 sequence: CASSASRQGGRVTQYF. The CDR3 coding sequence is TGTGCCAGCAGTGCATCACGACAGGGGGGCCGGGTGACCCAGTACTTC.